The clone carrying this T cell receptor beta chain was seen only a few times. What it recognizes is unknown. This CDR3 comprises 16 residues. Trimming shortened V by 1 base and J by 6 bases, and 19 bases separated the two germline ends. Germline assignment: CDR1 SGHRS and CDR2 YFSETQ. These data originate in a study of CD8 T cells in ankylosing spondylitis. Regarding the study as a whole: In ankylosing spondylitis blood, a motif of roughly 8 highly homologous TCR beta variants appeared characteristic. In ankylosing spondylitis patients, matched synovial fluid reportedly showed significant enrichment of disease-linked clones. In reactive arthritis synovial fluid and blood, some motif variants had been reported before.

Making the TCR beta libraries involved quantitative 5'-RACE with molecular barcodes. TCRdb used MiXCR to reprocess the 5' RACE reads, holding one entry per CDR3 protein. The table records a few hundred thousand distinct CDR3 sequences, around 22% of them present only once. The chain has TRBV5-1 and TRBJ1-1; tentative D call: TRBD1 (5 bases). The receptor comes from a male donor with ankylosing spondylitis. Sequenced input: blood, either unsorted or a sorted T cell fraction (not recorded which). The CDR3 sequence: CASSLWGPRAGSEAFF. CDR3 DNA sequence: TGCGCCAGCAGCTTGTGGGGACCCCGGGCCGGATCTGAAGCTTTCTTT.